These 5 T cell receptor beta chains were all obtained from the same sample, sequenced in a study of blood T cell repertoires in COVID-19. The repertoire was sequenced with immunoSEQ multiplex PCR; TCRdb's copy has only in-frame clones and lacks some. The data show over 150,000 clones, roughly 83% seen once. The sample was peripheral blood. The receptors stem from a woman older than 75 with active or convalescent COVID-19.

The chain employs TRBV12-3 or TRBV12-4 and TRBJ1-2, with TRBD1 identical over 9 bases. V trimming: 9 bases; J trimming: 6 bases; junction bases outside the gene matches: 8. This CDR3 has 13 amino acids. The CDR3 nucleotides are TGTGCCAGTAAACAGGGGGCGAAGGATGGCTACACCTTC. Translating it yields CASKQGAKDGYTF.

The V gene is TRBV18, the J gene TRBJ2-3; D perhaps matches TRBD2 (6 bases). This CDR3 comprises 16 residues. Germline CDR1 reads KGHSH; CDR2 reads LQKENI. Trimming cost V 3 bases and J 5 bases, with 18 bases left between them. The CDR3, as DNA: TGTGCCAGCTCACCCCCCGGAGGAGGGTCAGGAGATACGCAGTATTTT. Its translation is CASSPPGGGSGDTQYF.

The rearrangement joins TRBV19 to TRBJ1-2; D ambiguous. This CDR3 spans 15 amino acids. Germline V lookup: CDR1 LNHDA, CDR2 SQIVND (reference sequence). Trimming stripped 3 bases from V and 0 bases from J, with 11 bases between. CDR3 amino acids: CASSIPAGTNYGYTF. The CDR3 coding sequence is TGTGCCAGTAGTATCCCAGCCGGGACTAACTATGGCTACACCTTC.

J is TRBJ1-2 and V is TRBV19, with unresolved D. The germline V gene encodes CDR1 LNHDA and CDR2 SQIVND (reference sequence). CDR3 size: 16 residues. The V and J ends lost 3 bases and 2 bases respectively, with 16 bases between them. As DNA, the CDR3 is TGTGCCAGTAGTATGGGAGGGCAGATCCTCAACTATGGCTACACCTTC. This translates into CASSMGGQILNYGYTF.

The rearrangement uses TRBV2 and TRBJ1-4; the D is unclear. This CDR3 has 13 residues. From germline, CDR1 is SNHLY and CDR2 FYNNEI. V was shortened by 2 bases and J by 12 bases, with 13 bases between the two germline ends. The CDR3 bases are TGTGCCAGCAGTGAACTGGAGCTTGGTGAACTGTTTTTT. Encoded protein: CASSELELGELFF.